This paragraph covers one T cell receptor beta chain sequence. The CDR3 sequence is 14 residues long. Germline CDR1 is MDHEN and CDR2 is SYDVKM. J gave up 0 bases and V 8 bases, and 5 bases lay outside the gene matches. Both TCRalpha and TCRbeta chains were reverse transcribed with V-gene-specific primers. PCR amplification of the TCRs was performed with Phusion for 15 to 25 PCR cycles, and it relied on a constant-region primer together with a V-primer adapter. TCRdb recomputed calls from the reads with MiXCR, one row per CDR3 protein. The data show 85,000 to 100,000 distinct CDR3 sequences, under 9.5% seen once. The sample originates from a study of low-dose radiotherapy and immunotherapy resistance in tumors. Specified time point: before trial treatment. The therapy administered to donors comprised nivolumab, ipilimumab, aspirin, low-dose cyclophosphamide and low-dose radiotherapy.

This sequence joins TRBV28 and TRBJ2-7; 9 bases agree with TRBD2. The TCR comes from a male donor with prostate cancer. The sample in question was PBMCs, obtained before treatment. CDR3: CASLLSGSSYEQYF. The DNA of the CDR3 is TGTGCCAGCTTACTTAGCGGGAGCTCCTACGAGCAGTACTTC.